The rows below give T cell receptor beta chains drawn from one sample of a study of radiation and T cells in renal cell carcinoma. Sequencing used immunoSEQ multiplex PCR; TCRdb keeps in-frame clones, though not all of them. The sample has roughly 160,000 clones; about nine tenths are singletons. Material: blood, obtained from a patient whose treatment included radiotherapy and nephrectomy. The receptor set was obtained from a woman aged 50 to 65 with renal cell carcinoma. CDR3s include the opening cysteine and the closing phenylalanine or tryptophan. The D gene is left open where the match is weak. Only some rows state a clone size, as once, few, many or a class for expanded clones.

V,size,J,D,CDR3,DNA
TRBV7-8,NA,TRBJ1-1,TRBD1,CASSLAGTGRTEAFF,TGTGCCAGCAGCTTAGCCGGGACAGGGAGAACTGAAGCTTTCTTT
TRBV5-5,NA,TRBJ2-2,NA,CASSPGTGNTGELFF,TGTGCCAGCAGCCCCGGGACGGGGAACACCGGGGAGCTGTTTTTT
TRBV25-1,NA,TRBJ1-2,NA,CASSEFRQYGYTF,TGTGCCAGCAGTGAATTTAGACAGTATGGCTACACCTTC
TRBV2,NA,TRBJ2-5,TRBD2,CASSGERTRSQETQYF,TGTGCCAGCAGCGGGGAACGGACTAGGTCCCAAGAGACCCAGTACTTC
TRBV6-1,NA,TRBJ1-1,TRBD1,CASSERGDRGNTEAFF,TGTGCCAGCAGTGAAAGGGGGGACAGGGGGAACACTGAAGCTTTCTTT
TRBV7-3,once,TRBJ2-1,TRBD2,CASSSSGGAYNEQFF,TGTGCCAGCAGCTCCAGCGGGGGGGCCTACAATGAGCAGTTCTTC
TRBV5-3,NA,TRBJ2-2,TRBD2,CARSYPPNGGTNTGELFF,TGTGCCAGAAGCTACCCCCCAAACGGGGGGACTAACACCGGGGAGCTGTTTTTT
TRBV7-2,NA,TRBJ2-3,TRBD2,CASSHNPGGITDTQYF,TGTGCCAGCAGCCATAACCCGGGGGGGATCACAGATACGCAGTATTTT
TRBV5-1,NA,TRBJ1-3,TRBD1,CASSIPTGDGNTIYF,TGCGCCAGCAGCATTCCGACAGGGGATGGAAACACCATATATTTT
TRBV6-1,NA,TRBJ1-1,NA,CASSGYSKLNTEAFF,TGTGCCAGCAGTGGATACAGCAAACTGAACACTGAAGCTTTCTTT
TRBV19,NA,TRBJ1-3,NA,CASKNRFGNTIYF,TGTGCCAGTAAGAACAGGTTTGGAAACACCATATATTTT
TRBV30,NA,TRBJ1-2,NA,CAWSAGTPYGYTF,TGTGCCTGGAGTGCCGGGACACCCTATGGCTACACCTTC
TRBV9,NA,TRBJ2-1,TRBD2,CASSPHGTSGGNEQFF,TGTGCCAGCAGCCCCCACGGGACTAGCGGGGGAAATGAGCAGTTCTTC
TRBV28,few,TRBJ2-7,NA,CASSLSYRAYEQYF,TGTGCCAGCAGTTTATCATACAGGGCCTACGAGCAGTACTTC
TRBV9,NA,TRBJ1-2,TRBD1,CASSEPYRGRDGYTF,TGTGCCAGCAGCGAACCATACAGGGGGCGGGATGGCTACACCTTC
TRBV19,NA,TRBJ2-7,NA,CASKDLSGDEQYF,TGTGCCAGTAAGGACCTTTCGGGGGACGAGCAGTACTTC
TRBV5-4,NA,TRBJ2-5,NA,CASSLVGAQETQYF,TGTGCCAGCAGCTTGGTGGGAGCACAAGAGACCCAGTACTTC
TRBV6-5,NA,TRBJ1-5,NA,CASSGVGVGNQPQHF,TGTGCCAGCAGTGGGGTAGGGGTCGGCAATCAGCCCCAGCATTTT
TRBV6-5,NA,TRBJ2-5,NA,CASSRWRGETQYF,TGTGCCAGCAGTCGCTGGCGTGGGGAGACCCAGTACTTC
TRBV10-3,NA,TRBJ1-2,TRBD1,CAISEGQGGVYGYTF,TGTGCCATCAGTGAGGGCCAGGGGGGGGTCTATGGCTACACCTTC
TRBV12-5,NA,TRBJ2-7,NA,CASGLSNTAYEQYF,TGTGCTAGTGGTTTAAGCAACACTGCCTACGAGCAGTACTTC
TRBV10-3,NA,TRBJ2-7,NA,CAISEQGAGNDEQYF,TGTGCCATCAGTGAGCAGGGCGCTGGCAATGACGAGCAGTACTTC
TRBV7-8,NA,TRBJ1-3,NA,CASAEGTLGNTIYF,TGTGCCAGCGCCGAAGGGACACTTGGAAACACCATATATTTT
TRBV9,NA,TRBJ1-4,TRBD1,CASSSAAGGSGEKLFF,TGTGCCAGCAGCTCGGCCGCAGGGGGCTCTGGTGAAAAACTGTTTTTT
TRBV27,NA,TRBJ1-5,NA,CASSLKGEGQPQHF,TGTGCCAGCAGTTTAAAGGGGGAGGGCCAGCCCCAGCATTTT
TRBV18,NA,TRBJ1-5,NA,CASSRDIYQPQHF,TGTGCCAGCTCCCGGGACATTTATCAGCCCCAGCATTTT
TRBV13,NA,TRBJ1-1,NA,CASSLAQGLTEAFF,TGTGCCAGCAGCTTAGCTCAGGGCCTCACTGAAGCTTTCTTT
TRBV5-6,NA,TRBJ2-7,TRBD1,CASSSPGQNYEQYF,TGTGCCAGCAGTTCCCCGGGACAGAACTACGAGCAGTACTTC
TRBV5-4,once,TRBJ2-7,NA,CASSLAYGRIEQYF,TGTGCCAGCAGCTTGGCTTACGGGCGGATCGAGCAGTACTTC
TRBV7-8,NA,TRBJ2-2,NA,CASATGLAYTGELFF,TGTGCCAGCGCTACTGGGCTAGCGTACACCGGGGAGCTGTTTTTT
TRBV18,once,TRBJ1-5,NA,CASSPSASTNNQPQHF,TGTGCCAGCTCACCGAGCGCGTCGACGAATAATCAGCCCCAGCATTTT
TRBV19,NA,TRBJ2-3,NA,CASSGLGTDTQYF,TGTGCCAGTAGTGGACTCGGCACAGATACGCAGTATTTT
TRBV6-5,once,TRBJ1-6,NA,CASSWGQGYSPLHF,TGTGCCAGCAGTTGGGGGCAGGGGTATTCACCCCTCCACTTT
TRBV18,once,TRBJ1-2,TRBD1,CASSLTGGSNYGYTF,TGTGCCAGCTCACTGACAGGGGGTAGTAACTATGGCTACACCTTC
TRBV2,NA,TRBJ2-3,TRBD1,CASTKSSTGGSTDTQYF,TGTGCCAGCACTAAAAGTTCTACAGGGGGTAGCACAGATACGCAGTATTTT
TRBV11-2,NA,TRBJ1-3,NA,CASSLEGSGNTIYF,TGTGCCAGCAGCTTGGAGGGGTCTGGAAACACCATATATTTT
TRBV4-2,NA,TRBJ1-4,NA,CASSQGRGEEKLFF,TGTGCCAGCAGCCAAGGCAGGGGCGAGGAAAAACTGTTTTTT
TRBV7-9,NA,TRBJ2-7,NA,CASSLEVREYEQYF,TGTGCCAGCAGCTTAGAGGTCAGGGAGTACGAGCAGTACTTC
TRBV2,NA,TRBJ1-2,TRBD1,CASSGQGFGYGYTF,TGTGCCAGCAGTGGACAGGGATTCGGTTATGGCTACACCTTC